One sample yielded the 7 T cell receptor beta chains listed below, sequenced in a study of radiotherapy plus CTLA-4 blockade in lung cancer (dated by TCRdb to 2016 to 2019). Library prep was done by the immunoSEQ multiplex PCR assay. TCRdb holds this immuneACCESS table with in-frame rearrangements only. Some clones are missing; in checked studies, unresolved V genes explain under half, and the rest has no known cause. In all, the sample holds about 90,000 clones, and 72% of those were seen once. The ten most abundant clones make up more than 13% of the sample. Here the sequenced sample was peripheral blood, taken from a patient treated with radiotherapy plus ipilimumab. Source of these receptors: a human donor with non-small cell lung cancer that progressed on radiotherapy plus ipilimumab.

This clone appeared once. The V gene is TRBV6-4, the J gene TRBJ2-5, with D unclear. The better agreement between TRBJ2-7 and the DNA end casts doubt on the J call. CDR3 length equals 11 residues. Germline CDR1 reads MRHNA; CDR2 reads SNTAGT. The DNA for the CDR3 is TGTGCCAGCCCCGCAACCTACGAGCAGTACTTC. Protein: CASPATYEQYF.

The V gene is TRBV2, the J gene TRBJ2-2; tentatively, D is TRBD1 (6 bases). Per germline, CDR1 SNHLY and CDR2 FYNNEI. The length of the CDR3 is 15 residues. Between the trimmed V and J ends, which lost 6 bases and 5 bases, there was a span of 16 bases. The CDR3 loop is CASSPGQLKTGELFF. CDR3 nucleotides: TGTGCCAGCAGCCCGGGACAACTAAAGACCGGGGAGCTGTTTTTT. Variable domain in full (rest from reference TRBV2 and TRBJ2-2): EPEVTQTPSHQVTQMGQEVILRCVPISNHLYFYWYRQILGQKVEFLVSFYNNEISEKSEIFDDQFSVERPDGSNFTLKIRSTKLEDSAMYFCASSPGQLKTGELFFGEGSRLTVL.

This clone appeared a few times. The J gene is TRBJ2-7, the V gene TRBV11-2; D not certain. Germline V gene data show CDR1 as SGHAT and CDR2 as FQNNGV. The CDR3 sequence is 12 residues long. V gave up 3 bases and J gave up 0 bases, with 3 bases separating them. In DNA form, the CDR3 reads TGTGCCAGCAGCTTTCACTCCTACGAGCAGTACTTC. Amino acid sequence: CASSFHSYEQYF.

CDR3: CAISESRGGGNTGELFF. In nucleotides, the CDR3 is TGTGCCATCAGTGAGTCTCGGGGAGGTGGTAACACCGGGGAGCTGTTTTTT. V gene TRBV10-3 combines with J gene TRBJ2-2; maybe TRBD2 (6 bases). The CDR3 is made up of 17 amino acids. V was trimmed by 0 bases and J by 2 bases, leaving 13 bases between them. The germline V gene has CDR1 ENHRY and CDR2 SYGVKD.

This rearrangement joins TRBV6-5 to TRBJ2-5, with 11 positions matching TRBD2. The CDR3 covers 16 residues. CDR1 and CDR2 (germline): MNHEY, SVGAGI. With V trimmed by 4 bases and J by 1 base, 5 bases remained unmatched. Here the CDR3 DNA reads TGTGCCAGCAGTTCAACGGGACTAGCGGTCCAAGAGACCCAGTACTTC. This gives the protein CASSSTGLAVQETQYF.

The rearrangement links TRBV4-3 to TRBJ2-2, with D perhaps TRBD2 (5 bases). V dropped 8 bases and J dropped 6 bases, with 16 bases sitting between them. The CDR3 runs to 14 residues. Germline V lookup: CDR1 LGHNA, CDR2 YSLEER. Written as DNA, the CDR3 is TGCGCCAGCGAGGGAACTAAGTATCCCGGGGAGCTGTTTTTT. Amino acids: CASEGTKYPGELFF.

V and J are TRBV28 and TRBJ1-3; a weak D match, TRBD1 (5 bases). The germline V gene encodes CDR1 MDHEN and CDR2 SYDVKM. Trimming left V 5 bases short and J 8 bases short, with 10 bases between. This CDR3 spans 12 amino acids. The CDR3 coding sequence is TGTGCCAGCAGTCCGGGGACTCACACCATATATTTT. As protein: CASSPGTHTIYF.